The 25 T cell receptor beta chains below all came from one sample that was sequenced in a study of PD-1 blockade in mismatch repair-deficient tumors. No antigen has been assigned to these receptors. TCRdb's table, derived via immunoSEQ multiplex PCR, lists solely in-frame clones and lacks some. The table lists some 16,000 clones, about 84% of them singletons. Time point here: approximately 9-day in vitro stimulation with candidate neoantigen peptide 5. Material: cells cultured in vitro, obtained from a patient treated with pembrolizumab. The receptor source for this set is an adult with mismatch repair-deficient cancer.

This clone showed up just once. V usage is TRBV5-4 and J usage is TRBJ1-3; TRBD1 is a possible D gene (6 bases). The CDR3 loop spans 16 amino acids. The germline CDR1 and CDR2 sequences are SGHNT and YYREEE (reference sequence). With 7 bases removed from V and 1 base from J, the gap between germline ends came to 18 bases. Here the CDR3 DNA reads TGTGCCAGCGGACCTGGGGGCCGCGGGTCTGGAAACACCATATATTTT. Translating gives CASGPGGRGSGNTIYF.

The chain employs TRBV19 and TRBJ1-6; D might be TRBD1 (5 bases). The CDR3 extends over 15 amino acids. Germline V gives CDR1 LNHDA, CDR2 SQIVND (reference sequence). V gave up 9 bases and J gave up 8 bases, with 20 bases separating them. The CDR3 protein is CASTRRDREDSPLHF. CDR3 DNA: TGTGCCAGCACCCGCCGGGACCGGGAAGATTCACCCCTCCACTTT.

The rearrangement links TRBV28 to TRBJ1-5; D is ambiguous. Germline V CDR1 and CDR2: MDHEN, SYDVKM. CDR3 length: 14 residues. V was clipped by 8 bases and J by 2 bases, with 13 bases between them. The CDR3 DNA is TGTGCCAGCTGTGGTGGATTACGCAATCAGCCCCAGCATTTT. This translates into CASCGGLRNQPQHF.

The CDR3 nucleotides read TGTGCCAGCTCACCAACGGGCGGTAACTACGAGCAGTACTTC. This encodes CASSPTGGNYEQYF. V gene TRBV18 combines with J gene TRBJ2-7; no definite D call. The germline V gene has CDR1 KGHSH and CDR2 LQKENI. The CDR3 spans 14 residues. Trimming pared 2 bases from V and 3 bases from J, leaving 11 bases between.

The chain links TRBV30 to TRBJ2-5; the match to TRBD2 covers 14 bases. The length of the CDR3 is 15 residues. V trimming: 0 bases; J trimming: 4 bases; junction bases outside the gene matches: 1. In germline, CDR1 is GTSNPN, CDR2 SVGIG (reference sequence). The CDR3 nucleotides read TGTGCCTGGAGTGTCGGGACTAGCGGGAGAGAGACCCAGTACTTC. Translated: CAWSVGTSGRETQYF.

This chain links TRBV19 with TRBJ1-5; 7 nucleotides line up with TRBD1. After removal of 2 bases from V and 0 bases from J, the junction contained 4 bases not matched to a gene. Looked up from germline, CDR1 is LNHDA and CDR2 is SQIVND (reference sequence). This CDR3 is 16 amino acids long. The CDR3 region has the DNA TGTGCCAGTAGTATATTAACAGGGGATAGCAATCAGCCCCAGCATTTT. Its translation is CASSILTGDSNQPQHF.

The chain combines TRBV18 with TRBJ1-1; TRBD1 might be the D (6 bases). Trimming pared 4 bases from V and 5 bases from J, leaving 14 bases between. Germline V gene lookup returns CDR1 KGHSH and CDR2 LQKENI. The CDR3 extends over 14 amino acids. The CDR3 bases are TGTGCCAGCTCACTACAACAGGGTAAAACTGAAGCTTTCTTT. Its protein product is CASSLQQGKTEAFF.

This clone came up once. The chain uses TRBV28 and TRBJ1-2; TRBD1 matches 7 bases. This CDR3 is built from 16 residues. V lost 3 bases, J lost 6 bases, and 13 bases stayed unmatched. Germline values: CDR1 MDHEN, CDR2 SYDVKM. The CDR3 DNA sequence: TGTGCCAGCAGTTTTCCCGAACGACGAGGGGGCGATGGCTACACCTTC. Its translation is CASSFPERRGGDGYTF.

The J gene is TRBJ2-7, the V gene TRBV5-1, with 10 bases identical to TRBD1. Germline assignment: CDR1 SGHRS and CDR2 YFSETQ. The CDR3 contains 16 residues. With 1 base clipped from V and 6 bases from J, the junction kept 10 bases outside the gene matches. Written as DNA, the CDR3 is TGCGCCAGCAGCTTGAGGGGCGGGACAGGGGCAAGCGAGCAGTACTTC. This encodes CASSLRGGTGASEQYF.

The chain employs TRBV7-9 and TRBJ2-1; the match to TRBD1 covers 12 bases. The junction had 10 bases not matched to a gene; V was cut back by 5 bases and J by 8 bases. CDR3 length: 16 residues. Looked up from germline, CDR1 is SEHNR and CDR2 is FQNEAQ (reference sequence). This CDR3 reads CASSPNRDRGLYEQFF. The DNA of the CDR3 is TGTGCCAGCAGCCCCAACCGGGACAGGGGGCTGTATGAGCAGTTCTTC.

The V call is TRBV5-1, the J call TRBJ2-1, with D tentatively TRBD2 (5 bases). From germline, CDR1 is SGHRS and CDR2 YFSETQ. The CDR3 runs to 17 residues. V lost 0 bases and J lost 1, with 14 bases in between. CDR3 nucleotides: TGCGCCAGCAGCTTGGAACGGGGAGCCCCGTCCTACAATGAGCAGTTCTTC. Protein sequence: CASSLERGAPSYNEQFF.

CDR3 in amino acids: CASSPLTGTNYGYTF. CDR3 nucleotide sequence: TGTGCCAGCAGCCCTCTGACAGGAACTAACTATGGCTACACCTTC. The chain employs TRBV7-9 and TRBJ1-2; perhaps TRBD1 as D (6 bases). V shed 5 bases and J shed 0 bases, with 13 bases lying between them. The CDR3 consists of 15 residues. Germline CDR1 and CDR2: SEHNR and FQNEAQ (reference sequence).

The chain couples TRBV14 to TRBJ2-7, with 7 bases that match TRBD2. CDR1 and CDR2 from the germline V gene are SGHDN and FVKESK. The trim removed 1 base at V and 6 bases at J, leaving 6 bases unmatched. This CDR3 has 14 amino acids. CDR3 sequence (DNA): TGTGCCAGCAGCCAAGGGCGGGGGAGTCCCGAGCAGTACTTC. The encoded protein is CASSQGRGSPEQYF.

The rearrangement links TRBV5-4 to TRBJ2-3; 7 nucleotides match TRBD2. Trimming at V came to 0 bases and at J to 6 bases, leaving 4 bases not matched to a gene. The germline gives CDR1 SGHNT, CDR2 YYREEE (reference sequence). CDR3 length: 14 residues. The CDR3 sequence: CASSLASGGDTQYF. The CDR3 bases are TGTGCCAGCAGCTTGGCTAGCGGAGGGGATACGCAGTATTTT. Supplemented by reference TRBV5-4 and TRBJ2-3, the full variable domain reads ETGVTQSPTHLIKTRGQQVTLRCSSQSGHNTVSWYQQALGQGPQFIFQYYREEENGRGNFPPRFSGLQFPNYSSELNVNALELDDSALYLCASSLASGGDTQYFGPGTRLTVL.

The rearrangement uses TRBV30 and TRBJ2-1; 7 bases line up with TRBD2. V shed 2 bases, J shed 4 bases, and the junction held 5 bases outside the gene matches. The V gene's germline CDR1 is GTSNPN and CDR2 SVGIG (reference sequence). The CDR3 totals 14 residues. This CDR3 is CAWSRGTIYNEQFF. The CDR3 nucleotides read TGTGCCTGGAGTCGCGGGACTATTTACAATGAGCAGTTCTTC.

This chain links TRBV10-3 with TRBJ2-3; D is possibly TRBD2 (7 bases). The germline V gene has CDR1 ENHRY and CDR2 SYGVKD. With 6 bases removed from V and 1 base from J, the gap between germline ends came to 17 bases. This CDR3 is 16 amino acids long. The CDR3, as DNA: TGTGCCATCAGCGAACAGGGACGGGAGGGCACAGATACGCAGTATTTT. Its protein product is CAISEQGREGTDTQYF.

The chain recombines TRBV10-3 with TRBJ2-3; D might be TRBD1 (6 bases). This CDR3 is 14 amino acids long. Germline V gene sequence: CDR1 ENHRY, CDR2 SYGVKD. V gave up 2 bases and J gave up 1 base, with 7 bases separating them. The CDR3 loop reads CAISERTGTDTQYF. In nucleotides, the CDR3 is TGTGCCATCAGTGAGCGGACAGGCACAGATACGCAGTATTTT.

The chain carries TRBV7-8 and TRBJ2-1; 8 nucleotides agree with TRBD1. V trimming: 5 bases; J trimming: 2 bases; junction bases outside the gene matches: 5. Germline CDR1 and CDR2: SGHVS and FQNEAQ. The CDR3 loop spans 15 amino acids. CDR3 region: CASSPTGEPYNEQFF. The DNA for the CDR3 is TGTGCCAGCAGCCCGACAGGGGAGCCCTACAATGAGCAGTTCTTC. Using reference TRBV7-8 and TRBJ2-1 for the parts outside the CDR3, the full variable domain is GAGVSQSPRYKVAKRGQDVALRCDPISGHVSLFWYQQALGQGPEFLTYFQNEAQLDKSGLPSDRFFAERPEGSVSTLKIQRTQQEDSAVYLCASSPTGEPYNEQFFGPGTRLTVL.

The chain uses TRBV7-9 and TRBJ1-4; the D gene is possibly TRBD1 (5 bases). V lost 4 bases and J 4 bases, leaving 13 bases between the germline ends. The CDR3 is 15 residues long. Germline-derived CDR1 and CDR2 are SEHNR and FQNEAQ (reference sequence). In nucleotides, the CDR3 is TGTGCCAGCAGCTCGCAGGGACGGATTAATGAAAAACTGTTTTTT. Translated, it gives CASSSQGRINEKLFF.

In this sample, this clone turned up a few times. CDR3 coding DNA: TGCGCCAGCAGCTTGGGACTGGATTACGAGCAGTACTTC. This gives the protein CASSLGLDYEQYF. The V gene is TRBV5-1, the J gene TRBJ2-7; D gene ambiguous. CDR1 SGHRS and CDR2 YFSETQ come from the germline V gene. V lost 0 bases, J lost 4 bases, and 8 bases lay in between. CDR3 length equals 13 residues. Looking up the rest from reference TRBV5-1 and TRBJ2-7 gives the full variable domain: KAGVTQTPRYLIKTRGQQVTLSCSPISGHRSVSWYQQTPGQGLQFLFEYFSETQRNKGNFPGRFSGRQFSNSRSEMNVSTLELGDSALYLCASSLGLDYEQYFGPGTRLTVT.

The V call is TRBV7-2, the J call TRBJ2-3; D remains unclear. The V and J ends lost 2 bases and 4 bases respectively, with 7 bases between them. This CDR3 has 13 residues. Germline V gene lookup returns CDR1 SGHTA and CDR2 FQGNSA. The CDR3 is CASSLLGADTQYF. The CDR3 coding sequence is TGTGCCAGCAGCTTACTGGGTGCAGATACGCAGTATTTT.

The chain has TRBV14 and TRBJ1-1, with 8 bases aligning to TRBD1. Germline loops: CDR1 SGHDN, CDR2 FVKESK. V dropped 5 bases and J dropped 4; count of bases not matched to a gene: 9. CDR3 length equals 15 residues. CDR3 loop: CASSDRQGLSTEAFF. CDR3 sequence (DNA): TGTGCCAGCAGCGACCGACAGGGGCTCAGCACTGAAGCTTTCTTT.

The chain is built from TRBV6-6 and TRBJ1-4; D possibly corresponds to TRBD1 (5 bases). The ends were cut back, 6 bases at V and 3 bases at J, with 8 bases in the middle. The CDR3 covers 13 residues. Germline assignment: CDR1 MNHNY and CDR2 SVGAGI (reference sequence). The CDR3, as DNA: TGTGCCAGCAGAGTGGGGCCTAATGAAAAACTGTTTTTT. Amino acids: CASRVGPNEKLFF.

The chain recombines TRBV15 with TRBJ2-1; 7 nucleotides agree with TRBD2. Trimming at V came to 1 base and at J to 0 bases, leaving 9 bases not matched to a gene. CDR1 LNHNV and CDR2 YYDKDF come from the germline V gene (reference sequence). The CDR3 runs 18 residues. The CDR3 here is CATSRGPAGLSSYNEQFF. The CDR3 DNA reads TGTGCCACCAGCAGAGGACCAGCGGGACTAAGCTCCTACAATGAGCAGTTCTTC.

The table lists this clone with a few counts. The V gene is TRBV19, the J gene TRBJ2-3, with D maybe TRBD2 (5 bases). The length of the CDR3 is 13 residues. Trimming stripped 6 bases from V and 5 bases from J, with 12 bases between. Germline CDR1 reads LNHDA; CDR2 reads SQIVND (reference sequence). The CDR3 is CASSGVDGDTQYF. Written as DNA, the CDR3 is TGTGCCAGTAGCGGGGTCGATGGAGATACGCAGTATTTT. Full variable domain (missing parts from reference TRBV19 and TRBJ2-3): DGGITQSPKYLFRKEGQNVTLSCEQNLNHDAMYWYRQDPGQGLRLIYYSQIVNDFQKGDIAEGYSVSREKKESFPLTVTSAQKNPTAFYLCASSGVDGDTQYFGPGTRLTVL.